Described below is a single T cell receptor (beta chain) sequence and its context. Under the authors' procedure: Cell counts per sample came from amplifying reference gene primers. TCRdb's table, derived via immunoSEQ multiplex PCR, lists solely in-frame clones and lacks some. Clone size and the V and J calls come from that table; the DNA yielded D and trimming. Of about 160,000 clones listed, about 81% are singletons. The data stem from a study of blood T cell repertoires in COVID-19. Study in general: In each case, the material was cDNA or gDNA derived from T cells, B-cell-depleted T cells, or PBMCs.

The germline V and J ends were trimmed by 3 bases and 12 bases, with 18 bases remaining between them. CDR3 length: 15 amino acids. Per germline, CDR1 ENHRY and CDR2 SYGVKD. The specimen was peripheral blood. V usage is TRBV10-3 and J usage is TRBJ1-6; tentative D call: TRBD1 (5 bases). The receptor's source is a man in his 60s with active or convalescent COVID-19. The CDR3 here is CAISEGWGTTEPLHF. The CDR3 region has the DNA TGTGCCATCAGTGAAGGATGGGGGACTACTGAACCCCTCCACTTT.